This T cell receptor (beta chain) came from a study of cytomegalovirus exposure and HLA in healthy donors. Study conclusions and caveats: According to the study, around 160 TCR beta chains were cytomegalovirus-associated. Presence/absence analyses supposed approximately even sequencing depth among donors.

Researchers ran the PCR with 60 Vbeta and 13 Jbeta primers. The data were produced by immunoSEQ multiplex PCR, yet TCRdb's version contains in-frame clones alone and is incomplete. The sample includes 100,000 to 150,000 clones, roughly four fifths of them seen just once. This clone was counted a single time. The antigen is undetermined. Unmatched junction bases numbered 11, after V lost 5 bases and J lost 8 bases. CDR1 and CDR2 from the germline V gene are PRHDT and FYEKMQ (reference sequence). The CDR3 length is 14 residues. This receptor was taken from a woman aged 40 to 50 in good health and CMV-seropositive. The chain uses TRBV13 and TRBJ1-2, with 7 positions matching TRBD1. The sequencing input was PBMCs. CDR3 in DNA: TGTGCCAGCAGCCTCGACAGGGAAGGAAACGGCTACACCTTC. Translated: CASSLDREGNGYTF.